This T cell receptor beta chain was observed in a study of shared clonotypes between healthy human individuals. As for the study in general: Donors had three CD4 naive, three CD4 memory, two CD8 naive and one CD8 memory plate apiece.

Clones were sequenced by immunoSEQ multiplex PCR, and TCRdb holds only the in-frame ones, with some missing. Here the sample spans 2 million to 2.5 million clones, approximately 94% being singletons. CD4+ cells underwent separation, giving CD45RA+ naive and CD45RA-negative memory subsets. As for this clone: Other DNA sequences within the sample encode an identical CDR3.

CDR1 and CDR2 (germline): MNHEY, SVGAGI. The CDR3 is made up of 13 amino acids. The ends were cut back, 4 bases at V and 7 bases at J, with 8 bases in the middle. The sample was naive CD4+ T cells sorted from blood. The subset was: CD45RA+ positively selected. The TCR originated in a man between 18 and 35 years old in good health. The chain uses TRBV6-5 and TRBJ1-6; D unclear. This CDR3 is CASSSRGNSPLHF. As DNA, the CDR3 is TGTGCCAGCAGTTCCAGAGGAAATTCACCCCTCCACTTT.